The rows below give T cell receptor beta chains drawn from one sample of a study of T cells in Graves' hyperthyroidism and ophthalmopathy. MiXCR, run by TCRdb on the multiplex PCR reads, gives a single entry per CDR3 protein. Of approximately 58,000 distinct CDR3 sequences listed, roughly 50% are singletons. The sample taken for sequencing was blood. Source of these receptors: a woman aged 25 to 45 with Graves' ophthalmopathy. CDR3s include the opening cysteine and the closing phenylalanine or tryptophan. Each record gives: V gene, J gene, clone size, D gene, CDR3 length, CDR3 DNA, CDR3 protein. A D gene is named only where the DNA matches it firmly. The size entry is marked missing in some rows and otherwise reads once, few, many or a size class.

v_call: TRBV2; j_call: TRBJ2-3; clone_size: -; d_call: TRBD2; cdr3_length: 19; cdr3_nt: TGTGCCAGCAGTTGGACTAGCGGGAGGGCGTATACTAGCACAGATACGCAGTATTTT; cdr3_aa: CASSWTSGRAYTSTDTQYF
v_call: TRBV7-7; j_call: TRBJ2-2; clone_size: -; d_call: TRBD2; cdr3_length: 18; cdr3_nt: TGTGCTAGCAGCTTAGCTCCGCCGGGCGGGGGTACCGCCGGGGAGCTGTTTTTT; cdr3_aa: CASSLAPPGGGTAGELFF
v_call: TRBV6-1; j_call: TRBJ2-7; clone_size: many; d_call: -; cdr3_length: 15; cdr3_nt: TGTGCCAGCACAGTGGGCGGGGCCGGCTCCTACGAGCAGTACTTC; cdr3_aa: CASTVGGAGSYEQYF
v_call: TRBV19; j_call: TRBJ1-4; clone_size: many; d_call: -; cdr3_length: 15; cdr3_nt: TGTGCCAGTAGCCCGGTGGGGACGGGGAATGAAAAACTGTTTTTT; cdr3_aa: CASSPVGTGNEKLFF
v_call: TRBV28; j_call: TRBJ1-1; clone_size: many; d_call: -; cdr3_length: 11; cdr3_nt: TGTGCCAGCAATACAGATAATGAAGCTTTCTTT; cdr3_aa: CASNTDNEAFF
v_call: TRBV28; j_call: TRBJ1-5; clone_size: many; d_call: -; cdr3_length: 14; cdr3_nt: TGTGCCAGCAGAACTCAGGGTTCCAATCAGCCCCAGCATTTT; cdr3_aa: CASRTQGSNQPQHF
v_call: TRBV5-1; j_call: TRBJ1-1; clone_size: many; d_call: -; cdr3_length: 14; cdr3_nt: TGCGCCAGCAGCTTGGGCCAGACCACTCCTGAAGCTTTCTTT; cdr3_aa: CASSLGQTTPEAFF
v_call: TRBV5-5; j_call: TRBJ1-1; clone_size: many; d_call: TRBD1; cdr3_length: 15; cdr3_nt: TGTGCCAGCAGCTTGGACAGACAGGGGGTTACTGAAGCTTTCTTT; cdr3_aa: CASSLDRQGVTEAFF
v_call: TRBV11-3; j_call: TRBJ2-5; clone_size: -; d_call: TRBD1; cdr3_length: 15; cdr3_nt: TGTGCCAGCAGCGCCGGACAGGGCCACCAAGAGACCCAGTACTTC; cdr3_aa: CASSAGQGHQETQYF
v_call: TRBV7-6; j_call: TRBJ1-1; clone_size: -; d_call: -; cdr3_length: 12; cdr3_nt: TGTGTCAGTCGGGGGCGCAACACTGAAGCTTTCTTT; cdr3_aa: CVSRGRNTEAFF
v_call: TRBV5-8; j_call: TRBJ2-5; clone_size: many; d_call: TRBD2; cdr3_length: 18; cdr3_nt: TGTGCCAGCAGCTTGGGACGGGGGGGACTAGCGCTCCAAGAGACCCAGTACTTC; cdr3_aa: CASSLGRGGLALQETQYF
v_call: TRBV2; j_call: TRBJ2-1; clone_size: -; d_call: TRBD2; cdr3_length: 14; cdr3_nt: TGTGCCAGCACCACTAGCGGTTCCTACAATGAGCAGTTCTTC; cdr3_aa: CASTTSGSYNEQFF
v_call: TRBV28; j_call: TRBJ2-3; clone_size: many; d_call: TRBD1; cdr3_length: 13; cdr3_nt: TGTGTAACCGGGACAGGTCGTCCAGATACGCAGTATTTT; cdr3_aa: CVTGTGRPDTQYF
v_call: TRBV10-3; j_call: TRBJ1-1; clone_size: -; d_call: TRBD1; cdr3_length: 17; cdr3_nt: TGTACCATCAGTGAGCCAGGTCAGGGGGGATGGAACACTGACGCTTTCTTT; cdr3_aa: CTISEPGQGGWNTDAFF
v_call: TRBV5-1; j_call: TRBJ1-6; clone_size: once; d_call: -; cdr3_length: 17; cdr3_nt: TGCGCCAGCAGCTCGACTAGCGGGAGGCCTCTTAATTCACCCCTCCACTTT; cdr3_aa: CASSSTSGRPLNSPLHF
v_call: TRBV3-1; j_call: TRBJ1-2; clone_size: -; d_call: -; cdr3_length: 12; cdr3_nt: TGTGCCAGCAGCGCCCTCTGGGAGGGCTACACCTTC; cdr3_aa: CASSALWEGYTF
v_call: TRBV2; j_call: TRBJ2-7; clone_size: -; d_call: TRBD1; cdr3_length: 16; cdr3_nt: TGTGCCAGCAGTGAATACGGGACAGGAAACACCGGGGAGCAGTACTTC; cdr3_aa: CASSEYGTGNTGEQYF
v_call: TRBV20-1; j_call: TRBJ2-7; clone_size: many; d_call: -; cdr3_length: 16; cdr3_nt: TGCAGTGCTAGAGATCCCGGCGGAGCCCGCGCCTACGAGCAGTACTTC; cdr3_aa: CSARDPGGARAYEQYF
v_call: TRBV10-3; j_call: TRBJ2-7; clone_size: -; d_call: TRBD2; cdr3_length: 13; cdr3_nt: TGCGCCATCGGTGAACGGGAGGCCGACGAGCAGTACTTC; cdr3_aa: CAIGEREADEQYF
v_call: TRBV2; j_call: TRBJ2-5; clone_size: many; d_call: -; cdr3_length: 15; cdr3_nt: TGTGCCAGCAGTGATGTGTTGTCGGGACAAGAGACCCAGTACTTC; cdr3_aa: CASSDVLSGQETQYF
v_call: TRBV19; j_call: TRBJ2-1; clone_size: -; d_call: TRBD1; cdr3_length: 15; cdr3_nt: TGCGCCAGTAGTCCAGGACAGGGCTTTGGCAGTGAGCAGTTCTTC; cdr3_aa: CASSPGQGFGSEQFF
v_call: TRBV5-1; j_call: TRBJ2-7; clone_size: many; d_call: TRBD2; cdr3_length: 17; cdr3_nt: TGCGCCAGCAGCAGGACTGCGACTAGCGGGGGCTCCTACGAGCAGTACTTC; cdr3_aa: CASSRTATSGGSYEQYF
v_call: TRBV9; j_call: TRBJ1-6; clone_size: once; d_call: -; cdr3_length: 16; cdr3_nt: TGTGCCAGCAGCGTAGAAGCGGGAGCCGAACATTCACCCCTCCACTTT; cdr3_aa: CASSVEAGAEHSPLHF